What follows describes a single T cell receptor beta chain. Its antigen is unidentified. This specimen belongs to a study of resident and recirculating memory T cells in vitiligo. Overall study: Samples were epidermis from two lesional and two nonlesional sites, plus PBMCs.

Overall study results and limits: Sequences differed between biopsy sites and patients, suggesting private specificity.

V was shortened by 4 bases and J by 13 bases, with 22 bases between the two germline ends. Germline assignment: CDR1 SNHLY and CDR2 FYNNEI. CDR3 length equals 15 residues. Using immunoSEQ multiplex PCR, the repertoire was profiled, and TCRdb retains in-frame clones only, with some absent. Among around 38,000 clones listed, about nine tenths were seen once. The specimen was blood. The chain employs TRBV2 and TRBJ1-4, with D hard to call. The sequence was obtained from a male donor with vitiligo. The CDR3 region has the DNA TGTGCCAGCAGTGGTGGTGCTAAACCCCCAATTCGACTGTTTTTT. This gives the protein CASSGGAKPPIRLFF.